This T cell receptor (beta chain) was sequenced during a study of brain T cells in children with intractable seizures. Sequenced by immunoSEQ multiplex PCR; TCRdb stores in-frame clones only, minus some. There are about 350,000 clones in the sample; over 85% occur only once, and around 5% lies in the top ten. Time point of the sample: blood from clinic visit 5 months post-surgery; TSC patient then seizure free. Germline CDR1 and CDR2: GTSNPN and SVGIG (reference sequence). The CDR3 sequence is 14 residues long. Trimming removed 1 base from V and 2 bases from J; junction bases left unmatched: 2. The table lists this clone with a count of one.

The gene calls are TRBV30 and TRBJ2-7, with 10 bases aligning to TRBD1. The specimen comprised peripheral blood, sampled 4 to 5 months after surgery. The clonotype was recovered from a boy under three years old with tuberous sclerosis and intractable seizures. For the CDR3, the DNA is TGTGCCTGGAGTGCCGGGACAGGGGCCTACGAGCAGTACTTC. It specifies CAWSAGTGAYEQYF.